What follows are 31 T cell receptor beta chains derived from one specimen sequenced in a study of read filtering for tumor transcriptome and immune sequencing. Molecular barcoded adaptors covering alpha/delta and beta/gamma chains were used on roughly 370 ng RNA. MiXCR was run by TCRdb on the reads, yielding one entry per CDR3 protein. Among about 90,000 distinct CDR3 sequences listed, approximately 13% were seen once. The specimen sequenced was a population of CD138-negative cells sorted from bone marrow. The receptors derive from a donor aged 40 or older with multiple myeloma.

This clonotype was detected a few times. A much larger clone differs by one base, so this may be a read error. V gene TRBV28 combines with J gene TRBJ2-3; 8 bases match TRBD2. This CDR3 region has 15 residues. Germline V gene sequence: CDR1 MDHEN, CDR2 SYDVKM. The CDR3 reads CASSLGRLAGDTRYF. DNA of the CDR3: TGTGCCAGCAGTTTAGGTCGGCTAGCGGGCGATACGCGGTATTTT.

At least ten counts were recorded for this clonotype. The J gene is TRBJ1-2, the V gene TRBV28; D gene uncertain. Trimming took off 6 bases at V and 1 base at J, with 9 bases between the two ends. This CDR3 spans 13 amino acids. In germline, CDR1 is MDHEN, CDR2 SYDVKM. The CDR3 sequence is CASRVINNYGYTF. The DNA of the CDR3 is TGTGCCAGCAGAGTAATAAATAACTATGGCTACACCTTC.

A remark on this clonotype: This may be a read error: a much more frequent sequence differs by one nucleotide. The chain links TRBV11-1 to TRBJ1-1; D is unresolved. The CDR3 has 14 residues. V lost 5 bases, J lost 5 bases, and 15 bases lay in between. Germline values: CDR1 SGHAT, CDR2 FQDESV (reference sequence). The DNA for the CDR3 is TGTGCCAGCAGCCCCTACCTGACGGGGACTGAAGCTTTCTTT. Protein sequence: CASSPYLTGTEAFF.

This clonotype has at least ten counts. The gene calls are TRBV21-1 and TRBJ2-2; the table gives TRBD1 as D, unverified against the DNA. TRBV21-1 is marked as a pseudogene. The CDR3 totals 16 residues. Written as DNA, the CDR3 is TGTGCCAGCAGCAACCTGGGACAGGGCTGGACCGGGGAGCTGTTTTTT. This codes for CASSNLGQGWTGELFF.

This clonotype showed up many times. This rearrangement joins TRBV12-3 or TRBV12-4 to TRBJ2-1; D gene unclear. Trimming removed 5 bases at V and 6 bases at J, with 14 bases between. The CDR3 extends over 14 amino acids. Here the CDR3 reads CASSPADQPNEQFF. The CDR3 DNA reads as TGTGCCAGCAGTCCCGCGGACCAACCCAATGAGCAGTTCTTC.

With regard to this clonotype: The CDR3 ends on some other residue instead of the conserved phenylalanine or tryptophan, so this is likely a read error. The gene calls are TRBV7-9 and TRBJ2-5, with 11 bases aligning to TRBD1. Germline assignment: CDR1 SEHNR and CDR2 FQNEAQ (reference sequence). This CDR3 region has 16 residues. The V segment lost 5 bases and the J segment 5 bases; nucleotides outside the gene matches: 10. The CDR3 here is CASSPRGQGAKETQYL. The CDR3, as DNA: TGTGCCAGCAGCCCTCGAGGACAGGGGGCGAAGGAGACCCAGTACCTC.

This clonotype was detected ten times or more. The rearrangement uses TRBV11-2 and TRBJ2-5; TRBD1 is a possible D gene (5 bases). The CDR3 runs to 14 residues. CDR1 is SGHAT, CDR2 FQNNGV, per germline. The V and J ends lost 5 bases and 7 bases respectively, with 17 bases between them. DNA for the CDR3: TGTGCCAGCAGCCGTGACAGCGTAAGAGGGACCCAGTACTTC. This encodes CASSRDSVRGTQYF.

Regarding this clonotype: One end of the junction fails to match germline, which may point to a read error. The chain joins TRBV7-6 to TRBJ2-1; 7 bases are a match to TRBD2. The CDR3 consists of 17 residues. Germline values: CDR1 SGHVS, CDR2 FNYEAQ. The CDR3 DNA is TGTGCTAGCAGCGTAAACCCCGGGACTGGCGGGAGTAATGAGCAGTTCTTC. Translated, it gives CASSVNPGTGGSNEQFF.

This clonotype was observed many times. The rearrangement joins TRBV19 to TRBJ1-1, with 7 bases aligning to TRBD1. The ends lost 4 bases at V and 4 bases at J; junction bases unmatched: 9. Germline CDR1 and CDR2: LNHDA and SQIVND (reference sequence). The CDR3 spans 15 residues. The CDR3 loop reads CASSTRQGPGTEAFF. The CDR3 DNA reads as TGTGCCAGTAGTACACGACAGGGACCTGGCACTGAAGCTTTCTTT.

The chain recombines TRBV20-1 with TRBJ2-7; possibly TRBD2 for D (5 bases). Per germline, CDR1 DFQATT and CDR2 SNEGSKA (reference sequence). Deletions cut 1 base from V and 4 bases from J, with 8 bases between. This CDR3 is built from 12 residues. DNA for the CDR3: TGCAGTGCTAGAGTGGGAGCTTACGAGCAGTACTTC. Its translation: CSARVGAYEQYF.

The table lists this clonotype with many counts. Compared with germline, one end of the junction differs, possibly owing to a read error. This chain joins TRBV5-5 and TRBJ2-1; tentatively, D is TRBD2 (5 bases). The CDR3 has 16 amino acids. CDR1 and CDR2 (germline): SGHKS, YYEKEE (reference sequence). CDR3 DNA sequence: TGTGCCGGCAGCTCGGTTCGGGGAGAAGTCTACAATGAGCAGTTCTTC. This gives the protein CAGSSVRGEVYNEQFF.

This clonotype was seen repeatedly, ten times or more. This chain joins TRBV25-1 and TRBJ2-7, with 7 nucleotides matching TRBD1. The CDR3 spans 15 residues. Unmatched junction bases numbered 8, after V lost 4 bases and J lost 2 bases. CDR1 is MGHDK and CDR2 is SYGVNS in the germline V gene. For the CDR3, the DNA is TGTGCCAGCAGTGGAGACAGGGCAAAACCCTACGAGCAGTACTTC. Its translation: CASSGDRAKPYEQYF.

The table lists this clonotype with many counts. Germline is not matched at one junction end, which may reflect a read error. The chain recombines TRBV4-1 with TRBJ2-1; TRBD2 aligns across 8 bases. The CDR3 runs 16 residues. The germline gives CDR1 MGHRA, CDR2 YSYEKL. CDR3 residues: CASSQDTGRASDEQFF. In nucleotides, the CDR3 is TGCGCCAGCAGCCAAGATACCGGGAGGGCCTCGGATGAACAGTTCTTC.

This clonotype occurred many times. The CDR3 DNA sequence: TGTGCCAGCAGTACAACAGGGGCGGAAGCCTACGAGCAGTACTTC. Protein product: CASSTTGAEAYEQYF. This sequence joins TRBV28 and TRBJ2-7; 7 positions agree with TRBD1. The CDR3 runs 15 residues. V trimming: 5 bases; J trimming: 2 bases; junction bases outside the gene matches: 9. Looked up from germline, CDR1 is MDHEN and CDR2 is SYDVKM.

This clonotype was seen many times. The chain couples TRBV28 to TRBJ2-7; TRBD1 agrees at 7 bases. This CDR3 has 15 residues. The germline CDR1 and CDR2 sequences are MDHEN and SYDVKM. V was clipped by 3 bases and J by 1 base; unmatched bases: 6. The CDR3 reads CASSLARQGSYEQYF. The DNA of the CDR3 is TGTGCCAGCAGTTTGGCCCGACAGGGATCCTACGAGCAGTACTTC.

This clonotype was detected many times. The chain employs TRBV20-1 and TRBJ2-3; D is possibly TRBD1 (5 bases). Trimming left V 6 bases short and J 3 bases short, with 19 bases between. This CDR3 is built from 15 residues. The V gene's germline CDR1 is DFQATT and CDR2 SNEGSKA (reference sequence). The CDR3 DNA reads as TGCAGTGCCCCGGTACCAGGGATTCGGACAGATACGCAGTATTTT. As protein: CSAPVPGIRTDTQYF.

This clonotype was detected many times. The rearrangement links TRBV7-2 to TRBJ2-2, with D maybe TRBD1 (6 bases). Germline lookup yields CDR1 SGHTA and CDR2 FQGNSA. Trimming left V 0 bases short and J 2 bases short, with 10 bases between. This CDR3 is 16 amino acids long. CDR3 residues: CASSLAYRVNTGELFF. The CDR3 bases are TGTGCCAGCAGCTTAGCATACAGGGTCAACACCGGGGAGCTGTTTTTT.

The chain uses TRBV11-2 and TRBJ2-3; D unclear. The CDR3 covers 14 residues. V was shortened by 2 bases and J by 1 base, with 7 bases between the two germline ends. Germline V gene sequence: CDR1 SGHAT, CDR2 FQNNGV. CDR3 sequence (DNA): TGTGCCAGCAGCTTAAGATGGGGCACAGATACGCAGTATTTT. Its protein product is CASSLRWGTDTQYF. The whole variable domain, remainder taken from reference TRBV11-2 and TRBJ2-3, is EAGVAQSPRYKIIEKRQSVAFWCNPISGHATLYWYQQILGQGPKLLIQFQNNGVVDDSQLPKDRFSAERLKGVDSTLKIQPAKLEDSAVYLCASSLRWGTDTQYFGPGTRLTVL.

Ten or more counts support this clonotype. The chain combines TRBV2 with TRBJ2-2, with D uncertain. V was shortened by 7 bases and J by 5 bases, with 11 bases between the two germline ends. The CDR3 has 13 residues. Germline CDR1 is SNHLY and CDR2 is FYNNEI. The CDR3, as DNA: TGTGCCAGCACTGAGGTGGCTACCGGGGAGCTGTTTTTT. This sequence encodes CASTEVATGELFF.

Ten or more counts support this clonotype. This chain joins TRBV6-2 or TRBV6-3 and TRBJ1-2, with a possible D match to TRBD1 (5 bases). The ends were cut back, 2 bases at V and 6 bases at J, with 10 bases in the middle. Germline assignment: CDR1 MNHEY and CDR2 SVGEGT. This CDR3 region has 13 residues. This chain's CDR3 is CASSYGTHDGYTF. CDR3 nucleotide sequence: TGTGCCAGCAGTTACGGGACCCATGATGGCTACACCTTC.

There are many counts of this clonotype. The chain employs TRBV5-1 and TRBJ2-7; D ambiguous. V lost 0 bases and J lost 4, with 11 bases in between. Germline V lookup: CDR1 SGHRS, CDR2 YFSETQ. The CDR3 spans 14 residues. DNA for the CDR3: TGCGCCAGCAGCTTGGCGGCGCGGAAATACGAGCAGTACTTC. Translating it yields CASSLAARKYEQYF.

This clonotype was counted at least ten times. The V call is TRBV20-1, the J call TRBJ1-3; possible D gene TRBD1, 6 bases. This CDR3 region has 14 residues. CDR1 is DFQATT and CDR2 is SNEGSKA in the germline V gene (reference sequence). Trimming pared 2 bases from V and 3 bases from J, leaving 11 bases between. For the CDR3, the DNA is TGCAGTGCTAGAAGCGGGGGCAGTGGAAACACCATATATTTT. It yields the protein CSARSGGSGNTIYF.

In its sample, this clonotype was seen many times. V and J are TRBV11-2 and TRBJ2-7; 7 bases agree with TRBD1. Losses at the gene ends were 0 bases for V and 2 bases for J; bases not matched to a gene: 4. The CDR3 runs to 15 residues. Germline V gives CDR1 SGHAT, CDR2 FQNNGV. The CDR3 here is CASSLEWTGPYEQYF. As DNA, the CDR3 is TGTGCCAGCAGCTTAGAATGGACAGGCCCCTACGAGCAGTACTTC.

This clonotype came up a few times. The chain uses TRBV11-2 and TRBJ2-7, with D perhaps TRBD1 or TRBD2 (7 bases each). This CDR3 region has 16 residues. V was clipped by 5 bases and J by 4 bases, with 21 bases between them. Germline V gene data show CDR1 as SGHAT and CDR2 as FQNNGV. The CDR3 sequence is CASSPARREGAYEQYF. The DNA of the CDR3 is TGTGCCAGCAGCCCAGCTCGGAGGGAGGGGGCTTACGAGCAGTACTTC.

This sequence joins TRBV5-4 and TRBJ2-5; TRBD2 matches 9 bases. There are 13 residues in the CDR3. Germline values: CDR1 SGHNT, CDR2 YYREEE (reference sequence). Trimming at V came to 7 bases and at J to 5 bases, leaving 6 bases not matched to a gene. DNA of the CDR3: TGTGCCAGCCTAGTAGCGGGAGCTGAGACCCAGTACTTC. Translated: CASLVAGAETQYF. Using reference TRBV5-4 and TRBJ2-5 for the parts outside the CDR3, the full variable domain is ETGVTQSPTHLIKTRGQQVTLRCSSQSGHNTVSWYQQALGQGPQFIFQYYREEENGRGNFPPRFSGLQFPNYSSELNVNALELDDSALYLCASLVAGAETQYFGPGTRLLVL.

The chain uses TRBV5-1 and TRBJ2-1, with TRBD2 as a possible D gene (5 bases). This CDR3 has 14 residues. Deletions cut 7 bases from V and 6 bases from J, with 17 bases between. The germline V gene has CDR1 SGHRS and CDR2 YFSETQ. Here the CDR3 DNA reads TGCGCCAGCCCCGGTATGGGAGCTAGCAATGAGCAGTTCTTC. Its protein is CASPGMGASNEQFF.

This clonotype was seen ten or more times. The chain employs TRBV7-6 and TRBJ1-5; TRBD1 might be the D (5 bases). The CDR3 has 13 amino acids. Germline CDR1 SGHVS, CDR2 FNYEAQ. Trimming removed 5 bases at V and 7 bases at J, with 12 bases between. CDR3 DNA sequence: TGTGCCAGCAGCCCCGGGACCGGCCAGCCCCAGCATTTT. The encoded protein is CASSPGTGQPQHF. The full variable domain, in which reference TRBV7-6 and TRBJ1-5 provide the parts outside the CDR3, is GAGVSQSPRYKVTKRGQDVALRCDPISGHVSLYWYRQALGQGPEFLTYFNYEAQQDKSGLPNDRFSAERPEGSISTLTIQRTEQRDSAMYRCASSPGTGQPQHFGDGTRLSIL.

This clonotype was detected many times. The chain carries TRBV20-1 and TRBJ2-7; TRBD2 aligns across 14 bases. CDR3 length: 14 amino acids. After removal of 6 bases from V and 6 bases from J, the junction contained 7 bases not matched to a gene. Germline assignment: CDR1 DFQATT and CDR2 SNEGSKA (reference sequence). DNA of the CDR3: TGCAGTGCGAGACTAGCGGGAGGGCGGACCGAGCAGTACTTC. It encodes CSARLAGGRTEQYF.

The rearrangement links TRBV5-5 to TRBJ1-1; no clear D gene. CDR3 length equals 14 residues. Between the trimmed V and J ends, which lost 5 bases and 5 bases, there was a span of 16 bases. The V gene's germline CDR1 is SGHKS and CDR2 YYEKEE (reference sequence). The CDR3: CASSPPGGRTEAFF. CDR3 coding DNA: TGTGCCAGCAGTCCCCCTGGAGGGCGGACTGAAGCTTTCTTT.

This clonotype was counted at least ten times. The chain employs TRBV5-1 and TRBJ2-3, with a possible D match to TRBD2 (5 bases). Germline V gene lookup returns CDR1 SGHRS and CDR2 YFSETQ. The CDR3 is made up of 14 amino acids. V was pared by 1 base and J by 0 bases, with 6 bases between. DNA of the CDR3: TGCGCCAGCAGCTTGCTAGCCAGCACAGATACGCAGTATTTT. It codes for CASSLLASTDTQYF.

In this sample, this clonotype turned up many times. The chain has TRBV25-1 and TRBJ2-5; 9 bases map to TRBD2. Germline CDR1 reads MGHDK; CDR2 reads SYGVNS. The CDR3 covers 17 residues. Trimming removed 3 bases from V and 4 bases from J; junction bases left unmatched: 12. CDR3 in amino acids: CASSDGQAGGGPETQYF. The CDR3 coding sequence is TGTGCCAGCAGTGATGGTCAAGCGGGGGGAGGACCAGAGACCCAGTACTTC.